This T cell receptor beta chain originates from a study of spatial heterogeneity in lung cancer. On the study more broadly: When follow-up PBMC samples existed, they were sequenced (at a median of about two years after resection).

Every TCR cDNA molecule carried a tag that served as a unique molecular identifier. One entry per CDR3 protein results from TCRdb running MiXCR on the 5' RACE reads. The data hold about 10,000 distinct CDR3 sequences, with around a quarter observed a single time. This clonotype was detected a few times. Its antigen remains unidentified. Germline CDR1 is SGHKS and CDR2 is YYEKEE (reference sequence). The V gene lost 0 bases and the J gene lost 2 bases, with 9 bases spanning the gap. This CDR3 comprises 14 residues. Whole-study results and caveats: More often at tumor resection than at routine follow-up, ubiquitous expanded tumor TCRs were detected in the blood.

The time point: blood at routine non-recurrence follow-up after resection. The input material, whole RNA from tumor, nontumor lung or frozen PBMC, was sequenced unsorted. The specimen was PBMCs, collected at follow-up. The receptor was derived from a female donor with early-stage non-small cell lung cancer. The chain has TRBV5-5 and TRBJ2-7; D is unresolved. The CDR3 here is CASSLAPPPYEQYF. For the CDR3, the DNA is TGTGCCAGCAGCTTGGCTCCACCACCCTACGAGCAGTACTTC.